This note documents a single T cell receptor (beta chain) sequence. The data derive from a study of identical twins. Germline V gives CDR1 ENHRY, CDR2 SYGVKD. The CDR3 runs 15 residues. V shed 0 bases and J 11 bases; nucleotides not matched to a gene: 8. TCRdb called the 5' RACE reads again in MiXCR, with one record for every CDR3 protein. Seen here are roughly 1,500,000 distinct CDR3 sequences, 32% observed once, and the top ten hold approximately 0.25%. The chain joins TRBV10-3 to TRBJ2-5; TRBD2 aligns across 11 bases. The sample consisted of cord blood. The TCR sequence derives from a newborn girl in good health. CDR3 protein: CAISESSGGANEQYF. For the CDR3, the DNA is TGTGCCATCAGTGAGTCTAGCGGGGGGGCCAATGAGCAGTACTTC.